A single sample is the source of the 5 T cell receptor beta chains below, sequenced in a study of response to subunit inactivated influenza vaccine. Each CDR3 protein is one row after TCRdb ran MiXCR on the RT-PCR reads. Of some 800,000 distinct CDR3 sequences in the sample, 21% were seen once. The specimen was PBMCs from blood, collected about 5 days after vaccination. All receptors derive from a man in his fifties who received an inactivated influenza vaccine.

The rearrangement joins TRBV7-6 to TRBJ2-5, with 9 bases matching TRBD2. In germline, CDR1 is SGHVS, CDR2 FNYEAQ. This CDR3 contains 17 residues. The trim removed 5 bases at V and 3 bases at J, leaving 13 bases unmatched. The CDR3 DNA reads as TGTGCCAGCAGCCAGGTAGCGGGAGTGAACTGGAAAGAGACCCAGTACTTC. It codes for CASSQVAGVNWKETQYF.

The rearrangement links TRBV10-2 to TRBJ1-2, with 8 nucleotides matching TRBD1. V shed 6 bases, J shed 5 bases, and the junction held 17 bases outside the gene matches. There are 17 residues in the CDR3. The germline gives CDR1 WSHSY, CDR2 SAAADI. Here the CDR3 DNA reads TGCGCCAGCAGAGGGCAGGGGGCCATGGTCTCGCTATATGGCTACACCTTC. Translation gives CASRGQGAMVSLYGYTF.

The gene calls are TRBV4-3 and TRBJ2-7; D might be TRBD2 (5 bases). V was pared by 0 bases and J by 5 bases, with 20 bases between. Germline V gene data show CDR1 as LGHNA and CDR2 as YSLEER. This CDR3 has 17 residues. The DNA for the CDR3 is TGCGCCAGCAGCCAAGATAGGATGGAGACGGGGAGAAACGAGCAGTACTTC. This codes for CASSQDRMETGRNEQYF.

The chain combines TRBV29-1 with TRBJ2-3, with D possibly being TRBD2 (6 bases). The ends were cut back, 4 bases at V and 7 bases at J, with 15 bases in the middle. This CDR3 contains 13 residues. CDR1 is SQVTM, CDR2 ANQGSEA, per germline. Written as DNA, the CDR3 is TGCAGCGTTGTAGCGGCCAACTGGAATACGCAGTATTTT. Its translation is CSVVAANWNTQYF.

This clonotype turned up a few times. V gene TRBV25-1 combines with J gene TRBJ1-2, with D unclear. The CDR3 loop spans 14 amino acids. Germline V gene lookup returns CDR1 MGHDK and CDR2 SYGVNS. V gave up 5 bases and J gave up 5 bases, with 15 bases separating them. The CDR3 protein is CASSRTSAEYGYTF. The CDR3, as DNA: TGTGCCAGCAGTAGGACTTCAGCTGAGTATGGCTACACCTTC.